Below are 6 T cell receptor beta chains sequenced from a single sample in a study of blood T cell repertoires in COVID-19. Only in-frame clones appear in the TCRdb table, and some are missing; sequencing was by immunoSEQ multiplex PCR. The profile shows approximately 91,000 clones, about four fifths of them singletons. Sequencing used peripheral blood. Receptors originate from a human donor in a cohort sampled during active COVID-19.

The chain carries TRBV7-9 and TRBJ1-2; D is uncertain. This CDR3 has 13 residues. In germline, CDR1 is SEHNR, CDR2 FQNEAQ (reference sequence). Trimming left V 5 bases short and J 0 bases short, with 7 bases between. The chain's CDR3 is CASSPQANYGYTF. CDR3 DNA sequence: TGTGCCAGCAGCCCTCAGGCTAACTATGGCTACACCTTC.

V usage is TRBV10-1 and J usage is TRBJ2-1; TRBD2 agrees at 8 bases. With V trimmed by 10 bases and J by 8 bases, 10 bases remained unmatched. CDR1 and CDR2 (germline): WNHNN, SYGVQD (reference sequence). This CDR3 is built from 13 residues. The CDR3 protein is CATQREWQDEQFF. CDR3 DNA sequence: TGCGCCACCCAGCGGGAGTGGCAGGATGAGCAGTTCTTC.

The chain has TRBV10-3 and TRBJ1-1; 9 bases are a match to TRBD1. This CDR3 has 14 residues. J lost 5 bases, V lost 11 bases, and 12 bases had no gene match. CDR1 and CDR2 (germline): ENHRY, SYGVKD. The CDR3 nucleotides are TGTGCCTGCAACCGGGACAGGGAGACAACTGAAGCTTTCTTT. The encoded protein is CACNRDRETTEAFF.

This chain links TRBV9 with TRBJ2-5, with a tentative D call TRBD2 (5 bases). The V end lost 0 bases, the J end lost 2 bases, and 14 bases lay between the germline ends. The CDR3 loop spans 16 amino acids. CDR1 is SGDLS, CDR2 YYNGEE, per germline. CDR3 DNA sequence: TGTGCCAGCAGCGTAGGCAATAGCGTACCTCAAGAGACCCAGTACTTC. This sequence encodes CASSVGNSVPQETQYF.

V is TRBV28 and J is TRBJ2-3, with 9 bases matching TRBD2. CDR3 length equals 15 residues. Germline V gene sequence: CDR1 MDHEN, CDR2 SYDVKM. V shed 6 bases, J shed 5 bases, and the junction held 9 bases outside the gene matches. Here the CDR3 reads CASSVPGLALDTQYF. DNA for the CDR3: TGTGCCAGCAGCGTACCGGGACTAGCCCTAGATACGCAGTATTTT.

V is TRBV30 and J is TRBJ1-4; D is possibly TRBD1 (6 bases). V shed 5 bases and J shed 7 bases, with 14 bases lying between them. Germline-derived CDR1 and CDR2 are GTSNPN and SVGIG (reference sequence). CDR3 size: 13 residues. The chain's CDR3 is CAWGGQLSEKLFF. The CDR3 DNA sequence: TGTGCCTGGGGGGGGCAGTTGAGTGAAAAACTGTTTTTT.